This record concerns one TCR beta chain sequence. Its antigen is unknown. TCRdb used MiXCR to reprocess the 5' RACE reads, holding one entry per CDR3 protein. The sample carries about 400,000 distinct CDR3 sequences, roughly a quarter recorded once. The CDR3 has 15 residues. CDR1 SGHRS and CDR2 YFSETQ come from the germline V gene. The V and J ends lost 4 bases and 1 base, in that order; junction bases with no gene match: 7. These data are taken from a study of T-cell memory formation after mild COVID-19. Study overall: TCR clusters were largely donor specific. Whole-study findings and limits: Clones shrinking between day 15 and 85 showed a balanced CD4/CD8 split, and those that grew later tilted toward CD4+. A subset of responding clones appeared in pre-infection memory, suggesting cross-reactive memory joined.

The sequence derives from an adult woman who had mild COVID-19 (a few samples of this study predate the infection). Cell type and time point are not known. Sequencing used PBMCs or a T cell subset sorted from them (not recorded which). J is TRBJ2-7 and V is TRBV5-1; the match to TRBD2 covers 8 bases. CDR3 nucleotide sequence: TGCGCCAGCAGCCCCACCGCGGGAGGATCCTACGAGCAGTACTTC. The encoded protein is CASSPTAGGSYEQYF.